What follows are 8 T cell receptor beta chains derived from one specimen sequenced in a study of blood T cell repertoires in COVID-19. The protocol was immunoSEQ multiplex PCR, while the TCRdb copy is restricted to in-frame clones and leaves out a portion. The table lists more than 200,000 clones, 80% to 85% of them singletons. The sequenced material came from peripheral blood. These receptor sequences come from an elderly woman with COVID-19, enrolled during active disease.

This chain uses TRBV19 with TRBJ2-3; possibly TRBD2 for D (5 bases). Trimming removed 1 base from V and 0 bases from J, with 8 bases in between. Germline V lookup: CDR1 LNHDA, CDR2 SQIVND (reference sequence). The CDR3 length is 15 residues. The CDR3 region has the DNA TGTGCCAGTAGTATAGGGAGCGGCAGCACAGATACGCAGTATTTT. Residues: CASSIGSGSTDTQYF.

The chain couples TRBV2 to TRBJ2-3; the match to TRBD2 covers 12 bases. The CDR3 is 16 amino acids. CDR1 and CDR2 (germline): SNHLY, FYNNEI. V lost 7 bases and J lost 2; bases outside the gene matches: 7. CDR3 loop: CASNGLAGSSTDTQYF. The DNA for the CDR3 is TGTGCCAGCAATGGACTAGCGGGGTCCTCCACAGATACGCAGTATTTT.

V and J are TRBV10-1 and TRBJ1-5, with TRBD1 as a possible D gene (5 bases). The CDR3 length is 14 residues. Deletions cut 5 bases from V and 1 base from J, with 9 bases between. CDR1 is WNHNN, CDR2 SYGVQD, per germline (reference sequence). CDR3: CASSTAGSNQPQHF. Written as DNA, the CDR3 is TGCGCCAGCAGTACGGCAGGGAGCAATCAGCCCCAGCATTTT.

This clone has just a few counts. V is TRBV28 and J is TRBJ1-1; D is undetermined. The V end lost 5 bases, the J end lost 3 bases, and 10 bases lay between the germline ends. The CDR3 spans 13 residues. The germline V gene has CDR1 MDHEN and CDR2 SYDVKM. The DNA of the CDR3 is TGTGCCAGCAGTCTAGAGGAATACACTGAAGCTTTCTTT. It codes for CASSLEEYTEAFF.

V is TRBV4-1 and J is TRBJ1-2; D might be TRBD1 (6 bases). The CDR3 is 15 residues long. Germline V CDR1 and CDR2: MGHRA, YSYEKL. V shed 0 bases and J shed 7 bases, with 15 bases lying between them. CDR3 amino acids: CASSQERGSLGGYTF. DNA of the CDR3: TGCGCCAGCAGCCAAGAGAGGGGGTCCCTGGGTGGCTACACCTTC.

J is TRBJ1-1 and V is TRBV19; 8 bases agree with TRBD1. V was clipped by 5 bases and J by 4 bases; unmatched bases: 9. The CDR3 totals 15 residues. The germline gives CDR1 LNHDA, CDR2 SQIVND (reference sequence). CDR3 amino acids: CASSVLDRVGTEAFF. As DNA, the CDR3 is TGTGCCAGTAGTGTTTTGGACAGGGTGGGCACTGAAGCTTTCTTT.

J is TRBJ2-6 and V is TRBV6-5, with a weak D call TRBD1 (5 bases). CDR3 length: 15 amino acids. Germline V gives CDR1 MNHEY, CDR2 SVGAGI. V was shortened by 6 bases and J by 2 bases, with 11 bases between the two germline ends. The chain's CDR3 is CASRPQGPGANVLTF. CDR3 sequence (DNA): TGTGCCAGCAGGCCCCAGGGCCCTGGGGCCAACGTCCTGACTTTC.

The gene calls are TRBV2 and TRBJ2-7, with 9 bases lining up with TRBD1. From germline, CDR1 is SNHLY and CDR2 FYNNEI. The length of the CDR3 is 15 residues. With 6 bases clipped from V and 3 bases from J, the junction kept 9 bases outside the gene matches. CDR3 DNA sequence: TGTGCCAGCAGCGTAAGCGGGACAGGGTTCTACGAGCAGTACTTC. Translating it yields CASSVSGTGFYEQYF.